This T cell receptor beta chain was found in a study of memory CD4+ T cells and cytomegalovirus serostatus. Germline lookup yields CDR1 MDHEN and CDR2 SYDVKM. Trimming removed 4 bases at V and 2 bases at J, with 16 bases between. The CDR3 consists of 16 residues. On this clone: Its antigen is as yet unknown.

Overall study results and limits: CD4+ memory repertoires contained about two fifths of the 164 reported CMV TCRbeta sequences. The CMV-associated TCR signature appears largely within the CD4+ memory repertoire.

The sort gate was single viable CD3+CD4+CD8-CD45RO+ cells for memory CD4+ T cells. Profiled with immunoSEQ multiplex PCR; TCRdb holds only in-frame clones, not every one. The data show about 56,000 clones, 82% seen once. The chain combines TRBV28 with TRBJ2-3; a possible D gene is TRBD1 (6 bases). The clonotype originates from an adult in good health and CMV-seronegative. Source material: memory CD4+ T cells from blood. The CDR3 protein is CASSSSGTLATDTQYF. The CDR3, as DNA: TGTGCCAGCAGTTCTTCCGGGACATTGGCCACAGATACGCAGTATTTT.